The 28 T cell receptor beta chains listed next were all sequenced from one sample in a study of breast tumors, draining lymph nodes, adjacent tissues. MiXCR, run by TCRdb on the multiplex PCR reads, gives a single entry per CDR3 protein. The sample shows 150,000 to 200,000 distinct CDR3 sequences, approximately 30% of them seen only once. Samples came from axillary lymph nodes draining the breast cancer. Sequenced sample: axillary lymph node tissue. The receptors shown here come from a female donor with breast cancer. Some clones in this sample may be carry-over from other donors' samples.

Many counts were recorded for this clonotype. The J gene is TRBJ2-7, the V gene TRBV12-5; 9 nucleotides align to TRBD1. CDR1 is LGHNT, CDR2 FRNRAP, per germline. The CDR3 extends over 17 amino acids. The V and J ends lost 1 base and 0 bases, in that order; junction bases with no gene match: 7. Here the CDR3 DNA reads TGTGCTAGTGGTTTGGCCTCCGGGACAGGGAGCTCCTACGAGCAGTACTTC. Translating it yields CASGLASGTGSSYEQYF.

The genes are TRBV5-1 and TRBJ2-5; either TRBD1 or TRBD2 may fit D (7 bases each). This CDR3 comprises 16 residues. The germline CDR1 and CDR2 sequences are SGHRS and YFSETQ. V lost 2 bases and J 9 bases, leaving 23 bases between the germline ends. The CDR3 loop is CASSLAGQSSNQPQYF. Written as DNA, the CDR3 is TGCGCCAGCAGCTTAGCGGGACAGAGTAGCAATCAGCCCCAGTACTTC. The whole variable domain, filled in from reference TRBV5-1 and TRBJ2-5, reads KAGVTQTPRYLIKTRGQQVTLSCSPISGHRSVSWYQQTPGQGLQFLFEYFSETQRNKGNFPGRFSGRQFSNSRSEMNVSTLELGDSALYLCASSLAGQSSNQPQYFGPGTRLLVL.

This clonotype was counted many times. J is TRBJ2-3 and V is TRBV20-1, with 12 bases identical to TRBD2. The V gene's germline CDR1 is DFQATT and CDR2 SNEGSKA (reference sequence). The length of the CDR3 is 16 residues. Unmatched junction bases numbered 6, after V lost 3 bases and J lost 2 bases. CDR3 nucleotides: TGCAGTGCTAGGGGAGGACTAGCGGGGATCACAGATACGCAGTATTTT. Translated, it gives CSARGGLAGITDTQYF.

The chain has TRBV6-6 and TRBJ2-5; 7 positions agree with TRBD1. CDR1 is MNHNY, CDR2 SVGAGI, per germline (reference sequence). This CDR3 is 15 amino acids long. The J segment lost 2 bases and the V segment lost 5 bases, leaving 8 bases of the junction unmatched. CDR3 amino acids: CASSRQGPPQETQYF. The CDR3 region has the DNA TGTGCCAGCAGTCGACAGGGACCGCCTCAAGAGACCCAGTACTTC.

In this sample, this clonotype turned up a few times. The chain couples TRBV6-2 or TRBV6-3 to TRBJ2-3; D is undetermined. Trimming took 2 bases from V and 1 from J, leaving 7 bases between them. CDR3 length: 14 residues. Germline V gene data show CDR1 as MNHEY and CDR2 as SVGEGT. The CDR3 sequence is CASSYGVRTDTQYF. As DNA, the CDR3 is TGTGCCAGCAGTTACGGGGTCCGCACAGATACGCAGTATTTT.

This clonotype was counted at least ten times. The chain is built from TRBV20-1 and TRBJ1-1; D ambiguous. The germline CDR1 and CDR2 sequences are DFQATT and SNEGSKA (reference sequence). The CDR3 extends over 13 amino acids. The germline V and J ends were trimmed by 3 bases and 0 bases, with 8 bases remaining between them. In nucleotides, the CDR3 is TGCAGTGCTAGTGACCCACTGAACACTGAAGCTTTCTTT. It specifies CSASDPLNTEAFF.

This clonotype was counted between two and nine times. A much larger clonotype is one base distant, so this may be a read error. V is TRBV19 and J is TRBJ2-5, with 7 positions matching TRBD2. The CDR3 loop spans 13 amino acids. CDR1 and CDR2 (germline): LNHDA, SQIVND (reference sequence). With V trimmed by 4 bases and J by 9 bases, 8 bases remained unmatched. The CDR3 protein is CASSKWLAEAQYF. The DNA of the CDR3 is TGTGCCAGTAGTAAATGGCTAGCGGAAGCCCAGTACTTC.

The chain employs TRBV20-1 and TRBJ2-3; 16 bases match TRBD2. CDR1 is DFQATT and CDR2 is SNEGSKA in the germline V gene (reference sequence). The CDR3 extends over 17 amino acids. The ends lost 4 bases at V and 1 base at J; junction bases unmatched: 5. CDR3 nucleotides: TGCAGTGCTATGGGACTAGCGGGGGGGCAAGGCACAGATACGCAGTATTTT. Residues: CSAMGLAGGQGTDTQYF.

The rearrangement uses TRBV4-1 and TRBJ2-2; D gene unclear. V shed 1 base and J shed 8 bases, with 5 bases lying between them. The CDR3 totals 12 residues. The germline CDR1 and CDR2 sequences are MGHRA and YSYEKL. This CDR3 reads CASSQVQGELFF. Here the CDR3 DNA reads TGCGCCAGCAGCCAAGTTCAGGGGGAGCTGTTTTTT.

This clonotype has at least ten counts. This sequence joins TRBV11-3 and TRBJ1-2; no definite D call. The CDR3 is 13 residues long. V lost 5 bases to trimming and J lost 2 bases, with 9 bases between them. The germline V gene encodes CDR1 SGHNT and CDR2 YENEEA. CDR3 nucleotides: TGTGCCAGCAGCCTCAGAGTCAACTATGGCTACACCTTC. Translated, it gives CASSLRVNYGYTF.

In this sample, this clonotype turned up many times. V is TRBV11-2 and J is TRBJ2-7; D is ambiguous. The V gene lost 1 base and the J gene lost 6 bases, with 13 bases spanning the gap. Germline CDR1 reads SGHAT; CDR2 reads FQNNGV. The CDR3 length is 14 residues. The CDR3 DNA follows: TGTGCCAGCAGCTTAGCCGGCCTTTTGAGCGAGCAGTACTTC. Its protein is CASSLAGLLSEQYF.

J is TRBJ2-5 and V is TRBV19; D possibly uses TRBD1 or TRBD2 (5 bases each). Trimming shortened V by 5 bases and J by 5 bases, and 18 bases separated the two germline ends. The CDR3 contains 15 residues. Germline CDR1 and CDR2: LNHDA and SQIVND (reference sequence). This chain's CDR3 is CASSLFWGEGETQYF. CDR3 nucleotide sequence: TGTGCCAGTAGTCTATTTTGGGGCGAGGGGGAGACCCAGTACTTC.

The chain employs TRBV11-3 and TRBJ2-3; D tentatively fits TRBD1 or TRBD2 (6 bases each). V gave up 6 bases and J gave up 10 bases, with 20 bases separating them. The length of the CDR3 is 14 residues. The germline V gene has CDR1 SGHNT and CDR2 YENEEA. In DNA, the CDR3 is TGTGCCAGCAGATCCGGGCCAGGGGAGGATGCGCAGTATTTT. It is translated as CASRSGPGEDAQYF.

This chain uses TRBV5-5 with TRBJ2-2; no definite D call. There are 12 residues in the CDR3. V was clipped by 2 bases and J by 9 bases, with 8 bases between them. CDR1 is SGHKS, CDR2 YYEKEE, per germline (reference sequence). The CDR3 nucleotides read TGTGCCAGCAGCTTAGGACCGAGGGAGCTGTTTTTT. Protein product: CASSLGPRELFF.

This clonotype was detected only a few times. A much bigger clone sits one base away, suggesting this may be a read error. This CDR3 is CASSFEATYGYTF. The CDR3 DNA follows: TGTGCCAGCAGCTTTGAGGCGACCTATGGCTACACCTTC. This sequence joins TRBV5-4 and TRBJ1-2; no reliable D call. Trimming took 2 bases from V and 4 from J, leaving 9 bases between them. The CDR3 has 13 amino acids. Germline values: CDR1 SGHNT, CDR2 YYREEE (reference sequence).

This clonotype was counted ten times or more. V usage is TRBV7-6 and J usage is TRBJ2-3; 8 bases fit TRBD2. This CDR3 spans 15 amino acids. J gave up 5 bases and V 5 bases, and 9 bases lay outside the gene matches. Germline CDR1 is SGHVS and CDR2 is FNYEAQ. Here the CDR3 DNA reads TGTGCCAGCAGCGAAGTTGGCGGGAGGATAGATACGCAGTATTTT. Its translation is CASSEVGGRIDTQYF.

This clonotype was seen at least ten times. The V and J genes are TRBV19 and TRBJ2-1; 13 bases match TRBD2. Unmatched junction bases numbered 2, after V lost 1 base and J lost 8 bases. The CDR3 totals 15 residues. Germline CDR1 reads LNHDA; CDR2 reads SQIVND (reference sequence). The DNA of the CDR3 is TGTGCCAGTAGTATAGGGACTAGCGGGGGCCATGAGCAGTTCTTC. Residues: CASSIGTSGGHEQFF. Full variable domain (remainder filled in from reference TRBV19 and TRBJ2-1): DGGITQSPKYLFRKEGQNVTLSCEQNLNHDAMYWYRQDPGQGLRLIYYSQIVNDFQKGDIAEGYSVSREKKESFPLTVTSAQKNPTAFYLCASSIGTSGGHEQFFGPGTRLTVL.

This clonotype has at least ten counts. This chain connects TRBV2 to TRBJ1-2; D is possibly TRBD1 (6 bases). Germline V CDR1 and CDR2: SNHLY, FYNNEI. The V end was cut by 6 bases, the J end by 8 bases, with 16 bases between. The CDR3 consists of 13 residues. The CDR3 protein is CASRQQGLWGYTF. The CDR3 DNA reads TGTGCCAGCAGACAACAGGGTCTTTGGGGCTACACCTTC. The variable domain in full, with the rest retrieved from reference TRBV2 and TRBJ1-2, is EPEVTQTPSHQVTQMGQEVILRCVPISNHLYFYWYRQILGQKVEFLVSFYNNEISEKSEIFDDQFSVERPDGSNFTLKIRSTKLEDSAMYFCASRQQGLWGYTFGSGTRLTVV.

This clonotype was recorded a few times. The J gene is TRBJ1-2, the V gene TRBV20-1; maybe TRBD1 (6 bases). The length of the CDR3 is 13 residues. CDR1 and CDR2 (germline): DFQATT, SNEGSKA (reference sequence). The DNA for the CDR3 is TGCAGGGCAAGGGCAGGGACCTCGGGGGCCCACACCTTC. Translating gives CRARAGTSGAHTF.

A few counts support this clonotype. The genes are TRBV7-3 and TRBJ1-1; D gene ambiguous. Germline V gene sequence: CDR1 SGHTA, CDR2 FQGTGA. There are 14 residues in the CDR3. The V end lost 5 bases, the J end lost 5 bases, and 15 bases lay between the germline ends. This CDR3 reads CASSPRPQVTEAFF. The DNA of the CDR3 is TGTGCCAGCAGCCCCCGGCCCCAGGTGACTGAAGCTTTCTTT.

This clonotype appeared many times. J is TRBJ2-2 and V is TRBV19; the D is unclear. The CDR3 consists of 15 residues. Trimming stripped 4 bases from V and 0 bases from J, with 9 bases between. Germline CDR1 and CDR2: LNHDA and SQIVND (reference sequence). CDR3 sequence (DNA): TGTGCCAGTAGTAAGGTTCTAGCGAACACCGGGGAGCTGTTTTTT. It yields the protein CASSKVLANTGELFF. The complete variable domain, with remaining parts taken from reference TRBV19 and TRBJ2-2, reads DGGITQSPKYLFRKEGQNVTLSCEQNLNHDAMYWYRQDPGQGLRLIYYSQIVNDFQKGDIAEGYSVSREKKESFPLTVTSAQKNPTAFYLCASSKVLANTGELFFGEGSRLTVL.

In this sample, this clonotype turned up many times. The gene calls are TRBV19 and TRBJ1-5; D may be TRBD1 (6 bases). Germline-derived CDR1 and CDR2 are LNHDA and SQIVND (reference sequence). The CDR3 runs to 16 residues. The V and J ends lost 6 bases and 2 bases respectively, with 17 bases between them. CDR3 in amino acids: CASSRRDNLGNQPQHF. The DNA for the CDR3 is TGTGCCAGTAGCAGAAGGGACAACCTGGGCAATCAGCCCCAGCATTTT.

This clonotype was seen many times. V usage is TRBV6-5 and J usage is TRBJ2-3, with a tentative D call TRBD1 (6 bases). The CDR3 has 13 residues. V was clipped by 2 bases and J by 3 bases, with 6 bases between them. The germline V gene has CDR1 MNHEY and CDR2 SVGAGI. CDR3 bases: TGTGCCAGCAGTTACGACAGGACAGATACGCAGTATTTT. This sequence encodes CASSYDRTDTQYF.

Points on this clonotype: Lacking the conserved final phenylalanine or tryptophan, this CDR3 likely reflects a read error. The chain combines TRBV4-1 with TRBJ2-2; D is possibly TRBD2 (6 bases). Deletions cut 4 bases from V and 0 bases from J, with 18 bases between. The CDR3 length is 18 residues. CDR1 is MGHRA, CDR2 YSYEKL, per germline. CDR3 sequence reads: CASSLKGGAESNTGELFL. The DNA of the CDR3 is TGCGCCAGCAGCCTTAAAGGAGGGGCGGAGTCGAACACCGGGGAGCTGTTTCTT.

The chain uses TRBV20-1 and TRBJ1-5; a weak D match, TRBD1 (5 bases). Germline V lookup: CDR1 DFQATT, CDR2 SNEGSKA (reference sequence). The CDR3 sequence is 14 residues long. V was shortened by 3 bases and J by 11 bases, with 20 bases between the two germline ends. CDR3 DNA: TGCAGTGCTAGTTCGCGGGGGAGGCGTGAGACCCAGCATTTT. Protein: CSASSRGRRETQHF.

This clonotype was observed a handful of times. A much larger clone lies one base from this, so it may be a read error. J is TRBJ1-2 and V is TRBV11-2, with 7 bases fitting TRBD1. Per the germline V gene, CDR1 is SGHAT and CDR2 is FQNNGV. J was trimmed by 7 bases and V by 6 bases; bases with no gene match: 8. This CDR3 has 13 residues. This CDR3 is CASSPTGEAGYTF. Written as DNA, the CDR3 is TGTGCCAGCAGTCCTACAGGGGAGGCTGGCTACACCTTC.

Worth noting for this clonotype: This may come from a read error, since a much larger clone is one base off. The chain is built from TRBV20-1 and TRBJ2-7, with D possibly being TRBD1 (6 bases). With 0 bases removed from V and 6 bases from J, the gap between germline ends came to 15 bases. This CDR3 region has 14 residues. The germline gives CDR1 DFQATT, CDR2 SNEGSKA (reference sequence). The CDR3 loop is CSARDGRGASEQYF. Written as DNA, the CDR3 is TGCAGTGCTAGAGACGGCAGGGGCGCTTCCGAGCAGTACTTC.

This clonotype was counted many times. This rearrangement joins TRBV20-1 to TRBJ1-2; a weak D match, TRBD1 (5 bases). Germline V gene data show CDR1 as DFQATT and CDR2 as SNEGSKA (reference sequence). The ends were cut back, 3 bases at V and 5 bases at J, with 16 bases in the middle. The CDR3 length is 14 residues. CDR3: CSARLGDPVYGYTF. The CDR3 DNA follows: TGCAGTGCTAGGTTGGGGGATCCTGTATATGGCTACACCTTC.